This T cell receptor beta chain was sequenced during a study of T cell responses to AZD1222 COVID-19 vaccine. Findings and caveats of the study: Donors in the cohort were predominantly white British and more often female, and clonal diversity was possibly underestimated.

The germline V gene has CDR1 SGHDN and CDR2 FVKESK. J was trimmed by 0 bases and V by 1 base; bases with no gene match: 4. The length of the CDR3 is 16 residues. Profiled with immunoSEQ multiplex PCR; TCRdb holds only in-frame clones, not every one. Among about 110,000 clones listed, around 93% were seen once. To note about this clone: What it recognizes is unknown.

This TCR derives from an adult who received the AZD1222 COVID-19 vaccine. This sample comprised peripheral blood, obtained 28 days after the second AZD1222 dose. The chain is built from TRBV14 and TRBJ2-3; 7 bases fit TRBD1. The CDR3 protein is CASSQGQGQSTDTQYF. CDR3 in DNA: TGTGCCAGCAGCCAAGGACAGGGACAAAGCACAGATACGCAGTATTTT.